This T cell receptor (beta chain) was sequenced for a study of T cell clonotyping in hematopoietic cell transplantation. Findings and limits, study-wide: Higher Inverse Simpson Index values in graft donor and pretransplant recipient predicted broader posttransplant TCR diversity. Pathologically expanded recipient clonotypes increased progressively from day 30 to day 180 as diversity fell. At the given depth, recipient repertoires were over 97% de novo clonotypes.

A word on this clone: Its antigen is not known.

Per germline, CDR1 SGHRS and CDR2 YFSETQ. The V end was cut by 2 bases, the J end by 4 bases, with 13 bases between. The CDR3 is made up of 14 amino acids. Here immunoSEQ multiplex PCR was the method, and the copy in TCRdb shows in-frame clones only, minus some. The data hold tens of thousands of clones, with 88% observed a single time. The sequence came from a woman in her thirties or forties in good health. Some clones in this sample may be carry-over from other donors' samples. The chain employs TRBV5-1 and TRBJ2-7; D not resolved. The sequenced material came from peripheral blood mononuclear cells. CDR3 protein: CASSFGSGDYEQYF. The CDR3 DNA is TGCGCCAGCAGCTTCGGGTCTGGAGATTACGAGCAGTACTTC. Drawing the rest from reference TRBV5-1 and TRBJ2-7, the complete variable domain is KAGVTQTPRYLIKTRGQQVTLSCSPISGHRSVSWYQQTPGQGLQFLFEYFSETQRNKGNFPGRFSGRQFSNSRSEMNVSTLELGDSALYLCASSFGSGDYEQYFGPGTRLTVT.